This TCR beta chain was identified during a study of control samples from healthy donors and cancer patients. Clones were sequenced by immunoSEQ multiplex PCR, and TCRdb holds only the in-frame ones, with some missing. The data contain about 92,000 clones, roughly 86% of them seen just once; the ten biggest clones take up over 7.5%. This TCR was sampled from a woman aged 55-69 years in good health. Sequenced input: blood.

CDR3 sequence (DNA): TGTGCCATCAGGAGGGACAGCAGCTCCTACGAGCAGTACTTC. Its translation is CAIRRDSSSYEQYF. This chain uses TRBV10-3 with TRBJ2-7, with TRBD1 identical over 7 bases. The CDR3 totals 14 residues. The germline V gene has CDR1 ENHRY and CDR2 SYGVKD. Trimming cost V 6 bases and J 0 bases; bases outside gene matches: 5.